These 23 T cell receptor beta chains originate from one sample sequenced in a study of blood T cells in healthy people across ages. Through a sample-barcoded 5' primer and a J-beta primer mix, a second PCR was run for roughly 7 to 12 cycles. TCRdb processed the 5' RACE reads anew with MiXCR; each CDR3 protein has one entry. Of about 1.8 million distinct CDR3 sequences in the sample, less than 50% were seen once. Sequencing was carried out using blood. These receptors came from a woman between 40 and 55 years old in good health.

This clonotype was detected many times. Germline is not matched at one junction end, which may reflect a read error. The rearrangement uses TRBV5-1 and TRBJ1-2; 8 bases align to TRBD1. Germline V gives CDR1 SGHRS, CDR2 YFSETQ. There are 12 residues in the CDR3. This CDR3 is CASSSTGDGYTF. The CDR3 nucleotides read TGTGCCAGCAGCTCGACAGGGGATGGCTACACCTTC.

J is TRBJ2-3 and V is TRBV5-1; D tentatively reads TRBD1 or TRBD2 (5 bases each). Germline-derived CDR1 and CDR2 are SGHRS and YFSETQ. This CDR3 has 18 residues. Trimming left V 1 base short and J 4 bases short, with 22 bases between. The CDR3 reads CASSLRTGEGFGADTQYF. In nucleotides, the CDR3 is TGCGCCAGCAGCTTGCGAACAGGAGAGGGGTTCGGGGCAGATACGCAGTATTTT.

The chain employs TRBV5-1 and TRBJ2-5; 11 bases agree with TRBD2. From germline, CDR1 is SGHRS and CDR2 YFSETQ. After removal of 2 bases from V and 6 bases from J, the junction contained 6 bases not matched to a gene. This CDR3 is 15 amino acids long. The CDR3: CASSFSSGGPQTQYF. The CDR3 nucleotides are TGCGCCAGCAGCTTCTCTAGCGGGGGGCCTCAGACCCAGTACTTC.

This clonotype was counted a few times. The gene calls are TRBV4-2 and TRBJ2-5; 11 positions agree with TRBD2. After removal of 3 bases from V and 3 bases from J, the junction contained 6 bases not matched to a gene. There are 16 residues in the CDR3. Germline V lookup: CDR1 LGHNA, CDR2 YNFKEQ. CDR3 loop: CASSHLAGGDEETQYF. CDR3 DNA sequence: TGTGCCAGCAGCCACCTAGCGGGGGGAGACGAAGAGACCCAGTACTTC.

J is TRBJ2-3 and V is TRBV5-1, with D possibly being TRBD1 (6 bases). This CDR3 has 14 amino acids. Germline V gives CDR1 SGHRS, CDR2 YFSETQ. V was pared by 2 bases and J by 4 bases, with 11 bases between. CDR3 sequence (DNA): TGCGCCAGCAGCTTCCGACAGGTTCCAGATACGCAGTATTTT. This encodes CASSFRQVPDTQYF. Supplemented by reference TRBV5-1 and TRBJ2-3, the full variable domain reads KAGVTQTPRYLIKTRGQQVTLSCSPISGHRSVSWYQQTPGQGLQFLFEYFSETQRNKGNFPGRFSGRQFSNSRSEMNVSTLELGDSALYLCASSFRQVPDTQYFGPGTRLTVL.

This clonotype appeared a few times. V and J are TRBV9 and TRBJ2-3; TRBD1 matches 7 bases. The CDR3 loop spans 14 amino acids. The V gene's germline CDR1 is SGDLS and CDR2 YYNGEE. V lost 1 base to trimming and J lost 3 bases; unmatched junction nucleotides: 2. DNA of the CDR3: TGTGCCAGCAGCGTATACAGGGGAACAGATACGCAGTATTTT. This codes for CASSVYRGTDTQYF. The full variable domain, completed using reference TRBV9 and TRBJ2-3, is DSGVTQTPKHLITATGQRVTLRCSPRSGDLSVYWYQQSLDQGLQFLIQYYNGEERAKGNILERFSAQQFPDLHSELNLSSLELGDSALYFCASSVYRGTDTQYFGPGTRLTVL.

The V and J genes are TRBV4-2 and TRBJ2-5, with TRBD2 matching over 14 bases. This CDR3 has 16 amino acids. With 3 bases clipped from V and 5 bases from J, the junction kept 5 bases outside the gene matches. Germline CDR1 and CDR2: LGHNA and YNFKEQ. CDR3 protein: CASSQSGTSGGETQYF. CDR3 nucleotides: TGTGCCAGCAGCCAGTCCGGGACTAGCGGGGGTGAGACCCAGTACTTC.

V and J are TRBV10-3 and TRBJ1-6; maybe TRBD1 (5 bases). The CDR3 extends over 15 amino acids. Trimming pared 2 bases from V and 6 bases from J, leaving 11 bases between. Germline V gene data show CDR1 as ENHRY and CDR2 as SYGVKD. The CDR3: CAISEGQGINSPLHF. As DNA, the CDR3 is TGTGCCATCAGTGAGGGCCAGGGAATTAATTCACCCCTCCACTTT.

The rearrangement links TRBV28 to TRBJ2-4; D is possibly TRBD1 or TRBD2 (6 bases each). Germline CDR1 is MDHEN and CDR2 is SYDVKM. This CDR3 is built from 17 residues. V was pared by 2 bases and J by 3 bases, with 17 bases between. The CDR3 DNA follows: TGTGCCAGCAGTTTAGGTGGGGGGCCCGTGGGCAAAAACATTCAGTACTTC. It is translated as CASSLGGGPVGKNIQYF.

The V gene is TRBV20-1, the J gene TRBJ2-4; the D gene is possibly TRBD2 (5 bases). Matching the DNA end better, TRBJ2-7 makes the J call doubtful. The V gene's germline CDR1 is DFQATT and CDR2 SNEGSKA (reference sequence). The CDR3 has 13 amino acids. CDR3 loop: CSARPGSPYEQYF. The CDR3 nucleotides are TGCAGTGCTAGACCGGGGTCCCCCTACGAGCAGTACTTC.

This clonotype was recorded a few times. The chain has TRBV5-1 and TRBJ2-4; 12 bases map to TRBD2. Germline V CDR1 and CDR2: SGHRS, YFSETQ. Losses at the gene ends were 3 bases for V and 2 bases for J; bases not matched to a gene: 3. CDR3 length equals 16 residues. This CDR3 is CASSWTSGVSKNIQYF. The CDR3 DNA reads as TGCGCCAGCAGCTGGACTAGCGGGGTGTCCAAAAACATTCAGTACTTC.

This clonotype has a handful of counts. The chain couples TRBV4-2 to TRBJ2-7, with D unclear. Germline loops: CDR1 LGHNA, CDR2 YNFKEQ. The CDR3 spans 16 residues. The V end lost 0 bases, the J end lost 2 bases, and 14 bases lay between the germline ends. CDR3 DNA sequence: TGTGCCAGCAGCCAAGACGGATCATCTAACCCCTACGAGCAGTACTTC. Translated, it gives CASSQDGSSNPYEQYF.

This clonotype has a handful of counts. The rearrangement links TRBV20-1 to TRBJ2-1; 9 bases agree with TRBD1. The CDR3 runs to 16 residues. The V segment lost 7 bases and the J segment 5 bases; nucleotides outside the gene matches: 15. Germline-derived CDR1 and CDR2 are DFQATT and SNEGSKA (reference sequence). In DNA, the CDR3 is TGCAGTGTTTCCCTCTGGAGGGACAGGGACAACAATGAGCAGTTCTTC. The encoded protein is CSVSLWRDRDNNEQFF.

This clonotype has a handful of counts. This chain connects TRBV4-2 to TRBJ2-7; 10 positions match TRBD2. Germline CDR1 and CDR2: LGHNA and YNFKEQ. V lost 4 bases to trimming and J lost 7 bases; unmatched junction nucleotides: 16. CDR3 size: 17 residues. CDR3 nucleotide sequence: TGTGCCAGCAGCCGTGCTGCCGTAGCGGGGGGTCCTAGTGAGCAGTACTTC. Translating it yields CASSRAAVAGGPSEQYF.

The chain is built from TRBV7-9 and TRBJ2-3, with D maybe TRBD1 (6 bases). Germline loops: CDR1 SEHNR, CDR2 FQNEAQ (reference sequence). Trimming cost V 4 bases and J 5 bases, with 16 bases left between them. This CDR3 comprises 15 residues. This CDR3 is CASSWGRRAGDTQYF. The CDR3 nucleotides read TGTGCCAGCAGCTGGGGGCGACGGGCGGGAGATACGCAGTATTTT.

In this sample, this clonotype turned up once. This clone may be a read error of a much larger clone one base away. The chain is built from TRBV29-1 and TRBJ2-5, with a possible D match to TRBD1 (6 bases). This CDR3 has 12 residues. Germline V CDR1 and CDR2: SQVTM, ANQGSEA. The CDR3 coding sequence is TGCGGCGTTGTTCGCAGGGGAGAGACCCAGTACTTC. As protein: CGVVRRGETQYF.

This clonotype appeared a few times. The gene calls are TRBV6-6 and TRBJ2-7, with D unclear. Germline V gives CDR1 MNHNY, CDR2 SVGAGI (reference sequence). This CDR3 contains 14 residues. V lost 6 bases and J 3 bases, leaving 15 bases between the germline ends. CDR3 in DNA: TGTGCCAGCAGACAAGGCCGCTCCCTCTACGAGCAGTACTTC. It translates to CASRQGRSLYEQYF.

The rearrangement joins TRBV5-6 to TRBJ2-7, with 8 positions matching TRBD1. Trimming removed 5 bases from V and 4 bases from J; junction bases left unmatched: 11. Per germline, CDR1 SGHDT and CDR2 YYEEEE. The length of the CDR3 is 15 residues. CDR3 sequence (DNA): TGTGCCAGCAGATCCCGAGGACAGGGAAAATACGAGCAGTACTTC. Translating it yields CASRSRGQGKYEQYF. Filled out from reference TRBV5-6 and TRBJ2-7, the complete variable domain reads DAGVTQSPTHLIKTRGQQVTLRCSPKSGHDTVSWYQQALGQGPQFIFQYYEEEERQRGNFPDRFSGHQFPNYSSELNVNALLLGDSALYLCASRSRGQGKYEQYFGPGTRLTVT.

This clonotype was seen a handful of times. V is TRBV25-1 and J is TRBJ2-3; 12 bases align to TRBD2. The V gene end was trimmed by 7 bases and the J gene end by 3 bases; junction bases not matched to a gene: 11. Germline V lookup: CDR1 MGHDK, CDR2 SYGVNS. This CDR3 region has 17 residues. The CDR3 here is CASTPEVTSGGTDTQYF. The DNA for the CDR3 is TGTGCCAGCACCCCCGAAGTTACTAGCGGGGGGACAGATACGCAGTATTTT.

This sequence joins TRBV20-1 and TRBJ2-3; D is perhaps TRBD1 (6 bases). The CDR3 is made up of 11 amino acids. Germline V gene lookup returns CDR1 DFQATT and CDR2 SNEGSKA (reference sequence). V shed 5 bases and J shed 10 bases, with 13 bases lying between them. The CDR3, as DNA: TGCAGTGCTGTACAGGGCGTTTCGCAGTATTTT. It is translated as CSAVQGVSQYF.

The rearrangement links TRBV5-1 to TRBJ2-7; the D call may be TRBD1 or TRBD2 (5 bases each). CDR3 length equals 14 residues. Germline assignment: CDR1 SGHRS and CDR2 YFSETQ. V was cut by 0 bases and J by 1 base, with 8 bases left in between. CDR3: CASSLGDQSYEQYF. In nucleotides, the CDR3 is TGCGCCAGCAGCTTGGGGGACCAGTCCTACGAGCAGTACTTC.

The chain has TRBV20-1 and TRBJ1-5; D remains ambiguous. Germline lookup yields CDR1 DFQATT and CDR2 SNEGSKA (reference sequence). The V and J ends lost 6 bases and 5 bases respectively, with 17 bases between them. The CDR3 contains 14 residues. The CDR3 sequence is CSAKEPLLYQPQHF. The CDR3 nucleotides are TGCAGTGCCAAGGAGCCTCTCCTGTATCAGCCCCAGCATTTT.

In its sample, this clonotype was seen once. The chain combines TRBV5-1 with TRBJ1-5; D gene unclear. With 4 bases removed from V and 2 bases from J, the gap between germline ends came to 16 bases. Germline CDR1 SGHRS, CDR2 YFSETQ. This CDR3 region has 16 residues. The DNA for the CDR3 is TGCGCCAGCAGCCCAGGATGGGATTGGGGCAATCAGCCCCAGCATTTT. Protein: CASSPGWDWGNQPQHF.